This T cell receptor (beta chain) was observed in a study of CD8 T cells in Susac syndrome. Regarding the study as a whole: The TCR sequencing and HLA analysis in the study involved a relatively small number of individuals, as the study acknowledged.

The T cells that were sequenced for TCR beta were CD8+ and CD4+ cells from blood. TEMRA cells were FACS-enriched, while CD8+ and CD4+ T cells were negatively isolated. It was with random hexamers that roughly 0.5 to 1 ug RNA was reverse transcribed. An immunoSEQ multiplex PCR generated amplified TCR beta CDR3 products spanning 54 Vbeta and 13 Jbeta. TCRdb reprocessed the immunoSEQ multiplex PCR reads with MiXCR, giving one entry per CDR3 protein. The profile shows 150,000 to 200,000 distinct CDR3 sequences, roughly 95% of them singletons. About this clonotype itself: Its target is unknown.

Source material: CD4+ T cells from PBMCs. This sequence originates from a human donor with multiple sclerosis.

The CDR3 DNA reads as TGTGCCAGCAGCCAACGACAGGGAAACACCATATATTTT. This translates into CASSQRQGNTIYF. The rearrangement joins TRBV3-1 to TRBJ1-3; D possibly corresponds to TRBD1 (5 bases). This CDR3 region has 13 residues. The germline gives CDR1 LGHDT, CDR2 YNNKEL (reference sequence). The ends were cut back, 2 bases at V and 4 bases at J, with 6 bases in the middle.